What follows describes a single TCR beta chain. What it binds is unknown. The V segment lost 5 bases and the J segment 2 bases; nucleotides outside the gene matches: 1. Germline V gene data show CDR1 as MNHNS and CDR2 as SASEGT. The CDR3 length is 15 residues. The sample originates from a study of shared clonotypes between healthy human individuals. Overall study: Plates per donor: three CD4 naive, three CD4 memory, two CD8 naive, one CD8 memory.

Nashville, Tennessee was home to all donors, who were Caucasian adults. Findings of the study overall: Estimated clonotype richness was generally higher in naive than memory subsets. Despite large depth, rarefaction showed incomplete sorted-subset sequencing.

Using immunoSEQ multiplex PCR, the repertoire was profiled, and TCRdb retains in-frame clones only, with some absent. Of roughly 1.5 million clones listed, approximately 98% are singletons. The sequenced material came from naive CD4+ T cells sorted from blood. Subset defined: CD45RA+ positively selected. The TCR sequence derives from a man younger than 40 in good health. The rearrangement uses TRBV6-1 and TRBJ2-3, with 13 bases lining up with TRBD2. Here the CDR3 DNA reads TGTGCCAGCAGTACTAGCGGGAGGGACACAGATACGCAGTATTTT. It yields the protein CASSTSGRDTDTQYF.